The table lists the clone carrying this T cell receptor (beta chain) with many counts. Trimming left V 8 bases short and J 0 bases short, with 14 bases between. The CDR3 spans 13 residues. Germline V gene sequence: CDR1 DFQATT, CDR2 SNEGSKA (reference sequence). The library targeted TCRbeta and was prepared with unique molecular identifiers. MiXCR, applied by TCRdb to the PCR reads, yields one record per CDR3 protein. The profile covers about 370,000 distinct CDR3 sequences, with roughly 21% appearing a single time and 3% to 4.5% taken by the ten largest. The entry originates in a study of T-cell reconstitution after alpha-beta-depleted transplantation in children.

Sequencing used PBMCs from the stem cell graft donor, obtained from the stem cell graft. This chain joins TRBV20-1 and TRBJ2-7, with D perhaps TRBD1 (6 bases). The sequence came from a human donor who donated a stem cell graft to a child with acute myeloid leukemia. The CDR3 DNA follows: TGCAGTTATAGGGACATGAGCTCCTACGAGCAGTACTTC. Its translation: CSYRDMSSYEQYF.